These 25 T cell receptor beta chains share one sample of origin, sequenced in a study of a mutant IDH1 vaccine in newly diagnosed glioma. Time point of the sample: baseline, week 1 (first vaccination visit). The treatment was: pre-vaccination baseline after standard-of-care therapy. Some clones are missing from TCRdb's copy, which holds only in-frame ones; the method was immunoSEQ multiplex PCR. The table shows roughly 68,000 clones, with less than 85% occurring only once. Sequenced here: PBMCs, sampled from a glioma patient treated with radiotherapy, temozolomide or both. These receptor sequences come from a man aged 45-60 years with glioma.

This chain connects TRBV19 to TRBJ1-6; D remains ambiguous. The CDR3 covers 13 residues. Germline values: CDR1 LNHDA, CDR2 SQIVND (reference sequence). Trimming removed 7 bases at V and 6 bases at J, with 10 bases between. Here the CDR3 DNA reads TGTGCCAGTAAGGGCAAAGCTAATTCACCCCTCCACTTT. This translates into CASKGKANSPLHF.

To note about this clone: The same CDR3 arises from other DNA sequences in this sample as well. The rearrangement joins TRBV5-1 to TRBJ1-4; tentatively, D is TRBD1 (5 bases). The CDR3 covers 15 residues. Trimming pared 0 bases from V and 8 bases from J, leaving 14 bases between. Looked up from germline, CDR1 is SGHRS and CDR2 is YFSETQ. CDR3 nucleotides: TGCGCCAGCAGCTTGGAGGGGACCGTGGGGGAAAAACTGTTTTTT. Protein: CASSLEGTVGEKLFF. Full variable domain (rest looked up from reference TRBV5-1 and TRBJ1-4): KAGVTQTPRYLIKTRGQQVTLSCSPISGHRSVSWYQQTPGQGLQFLFEYFSETQRNKGNFPGRFSGRQFSNSRSEMNVSTLELGDSALYLCASSLEGTVGEKLFFGSGTQLSVL.

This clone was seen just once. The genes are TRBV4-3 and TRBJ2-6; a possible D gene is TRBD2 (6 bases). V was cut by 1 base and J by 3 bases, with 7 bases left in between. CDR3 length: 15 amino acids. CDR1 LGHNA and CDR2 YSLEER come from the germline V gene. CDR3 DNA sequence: TGCGCCAGCAGCCAAGCCGGGGGTGGGGCCAACGTCCTGACTTTC. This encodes CASSQAGGGANVLTF.

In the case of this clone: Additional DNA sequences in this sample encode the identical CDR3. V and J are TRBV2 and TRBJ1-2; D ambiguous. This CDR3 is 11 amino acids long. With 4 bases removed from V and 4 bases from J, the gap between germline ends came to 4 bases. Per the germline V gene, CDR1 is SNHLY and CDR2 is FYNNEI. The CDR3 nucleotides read TGTGCCAGCAGTGTAAGCTATGGCTACACCTTC. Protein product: CASSVSYGYTF.

CDR3 sequence: CATAYPGDTGELFF. The CDR3 DNA follows: TGTGCCACCGCTTATCCAGGGGACACCGGGGAGCTGTTTTTT. The chain joins TRBV19 to TRBJ2-2; maybe TRBD1 (6 bases). CDR3 length: 14 amino acids. Looked up from germline, CDR1 is LNHDA and CDR2 is SQIVND (reference sequence). Between the trimmed V and J ends, which lost 10 bases and 3 bases, there was a span of 15 bases. Full variable domain (remainder filled in from reference TRBV19 and TRBJ2-2): DGGITQSPKYLFRKEGQNVTLSCEQNLNHDAMYWYRQDPGQGLRLIYYSQIVNDFQKGDIAEGYSVSREKKESFPLTVTSAQKNPTAFYLCATAYPGDTGELFFGEGSRLTVL.

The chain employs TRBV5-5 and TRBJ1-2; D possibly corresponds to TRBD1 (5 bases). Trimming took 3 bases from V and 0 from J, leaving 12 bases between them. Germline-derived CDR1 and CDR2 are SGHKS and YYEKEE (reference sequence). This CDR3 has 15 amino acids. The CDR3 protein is CASSSGGVANYGYTF. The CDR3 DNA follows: TGTGCCAGCAGCTCGGGAGGGGTAGCTAACTATGGCTACACCTTC.

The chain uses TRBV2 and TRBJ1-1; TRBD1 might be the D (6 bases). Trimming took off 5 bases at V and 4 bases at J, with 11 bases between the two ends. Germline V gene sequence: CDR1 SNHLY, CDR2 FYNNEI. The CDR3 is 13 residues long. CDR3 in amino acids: CASSLQGTTEAFF. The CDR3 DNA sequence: TGTGCCAGCAGTTTACAGGGAACCACTGAAGCTTTCTTT.

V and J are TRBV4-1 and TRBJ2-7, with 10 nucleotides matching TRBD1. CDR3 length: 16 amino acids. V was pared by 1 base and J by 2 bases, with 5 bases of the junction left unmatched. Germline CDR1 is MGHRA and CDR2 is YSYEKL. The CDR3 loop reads CASSQVGTGVTYEQYF. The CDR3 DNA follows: TGCGCCAGCAGCCAAGTTGGGACAGGGGTTACCTACGAGCAGTACTTC.

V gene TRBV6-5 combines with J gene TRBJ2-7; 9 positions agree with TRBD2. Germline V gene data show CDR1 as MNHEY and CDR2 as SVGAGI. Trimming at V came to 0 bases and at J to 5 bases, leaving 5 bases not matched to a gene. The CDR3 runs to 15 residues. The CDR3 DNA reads TGTGCCAGCAGTTACTCTGTAGCGGGGGTCAACGAGCAGTACTTC. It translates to CASSYSVAGVNEQYF.

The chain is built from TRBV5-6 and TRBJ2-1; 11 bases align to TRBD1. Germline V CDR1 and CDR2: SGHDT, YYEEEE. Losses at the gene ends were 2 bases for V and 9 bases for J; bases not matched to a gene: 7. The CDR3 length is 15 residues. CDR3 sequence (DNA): TGTGCCAGCAGCTTCACCGGGACAGGGGGGAGTGAGCAGTTCTTC. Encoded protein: CASSFTGTGGSEQFF. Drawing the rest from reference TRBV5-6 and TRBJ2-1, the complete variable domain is DAGVTQSPTHLIKTRGQQVTLRCSPKSGHDTVSWYQQALGQGPQFIFQYYEEEERQRGNFPDRFSGHQFPNYSSELNVNALLLGDSALYLCASSFTGTGGSEQFFGPGTRLTVL.

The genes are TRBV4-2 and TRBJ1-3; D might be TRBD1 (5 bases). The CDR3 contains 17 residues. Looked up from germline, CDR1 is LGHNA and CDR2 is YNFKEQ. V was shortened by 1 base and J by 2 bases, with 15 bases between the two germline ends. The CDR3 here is CASSQVGWDSTGNTIYF. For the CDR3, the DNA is TGTGCCAGCAGCCAAGTCGGGTGGGACTCGACTGGAAACACCATATATTTT.

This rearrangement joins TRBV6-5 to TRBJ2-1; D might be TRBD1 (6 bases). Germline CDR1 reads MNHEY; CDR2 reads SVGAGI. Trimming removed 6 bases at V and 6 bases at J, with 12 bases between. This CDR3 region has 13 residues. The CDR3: CASSPDRSNEQFF. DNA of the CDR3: TGTGCCAGCAGCCCCGACAGGAGCAATGAGCAGTTCTTC.

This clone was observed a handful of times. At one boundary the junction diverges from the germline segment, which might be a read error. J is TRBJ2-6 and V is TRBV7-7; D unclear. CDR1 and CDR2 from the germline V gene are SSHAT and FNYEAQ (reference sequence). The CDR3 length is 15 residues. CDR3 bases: TGTGCTAGCAGCTCAGGTCCCTCTGGGGCCAACGTCCTGACTTTC. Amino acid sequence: CASSSGPSGANVLTF.

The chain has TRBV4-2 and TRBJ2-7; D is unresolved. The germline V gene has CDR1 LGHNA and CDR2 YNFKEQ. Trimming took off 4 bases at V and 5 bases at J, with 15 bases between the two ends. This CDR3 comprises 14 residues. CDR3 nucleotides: TGTGCCAGCAGCCGCCTAATTGGGCCTAACGAGCAGTACTTC. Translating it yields CASSRLIGPNEQYF.

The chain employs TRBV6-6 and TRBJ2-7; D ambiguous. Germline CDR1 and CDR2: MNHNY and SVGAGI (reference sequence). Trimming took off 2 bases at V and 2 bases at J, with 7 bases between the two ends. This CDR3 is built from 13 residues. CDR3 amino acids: CASSYGPAYEQYF. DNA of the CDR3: TGTGCCAGCAGTTACGGGCCAGCCTACGAGCAGTACTTC.

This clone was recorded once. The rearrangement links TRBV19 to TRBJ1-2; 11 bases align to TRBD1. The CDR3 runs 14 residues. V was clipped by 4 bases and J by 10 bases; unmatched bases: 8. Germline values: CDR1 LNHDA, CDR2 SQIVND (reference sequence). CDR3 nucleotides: TGTGCCAGTAGTACCTCGGACAGGGGGCGTTACTACACCTTC. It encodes CASSTSDRGRYYTF. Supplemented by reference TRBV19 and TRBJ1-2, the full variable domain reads DGGITQSPKYLFRKEGQNVTLSCEQNLNHDAMYWYRQDPGQGLRLIYYSQIVNDFQKGDIAEGYSVSREKKESFPLTVTSAQKNPTAFYLCASSTSDRGRYYTFGSGTRLTVV.

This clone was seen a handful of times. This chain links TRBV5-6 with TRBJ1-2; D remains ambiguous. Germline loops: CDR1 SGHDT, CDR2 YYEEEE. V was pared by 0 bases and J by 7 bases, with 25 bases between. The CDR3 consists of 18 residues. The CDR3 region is CASSLAQIRLDVSAGYTF. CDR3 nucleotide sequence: TGTGCCAGCAGCTTGGCCCAAATAAGGTTGGATGTTTCGGCTGGCTACACCTTC.

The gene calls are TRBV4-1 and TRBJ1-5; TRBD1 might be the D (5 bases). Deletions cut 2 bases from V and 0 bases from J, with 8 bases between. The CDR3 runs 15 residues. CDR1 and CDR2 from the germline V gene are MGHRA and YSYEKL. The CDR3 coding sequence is TGCGCCAGCAGCCAACATGGGACTAGCAATCAGCCCCAGCATTTT. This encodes CASSQHGTSNQPQHF.

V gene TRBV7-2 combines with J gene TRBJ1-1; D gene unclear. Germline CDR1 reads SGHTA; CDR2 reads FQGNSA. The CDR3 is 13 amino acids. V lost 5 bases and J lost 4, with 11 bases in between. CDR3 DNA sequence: TGTGCCAGCAGCAGAGAGACGATCACTGAAGCTTTCTTT. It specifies CASSRETITEAFF.

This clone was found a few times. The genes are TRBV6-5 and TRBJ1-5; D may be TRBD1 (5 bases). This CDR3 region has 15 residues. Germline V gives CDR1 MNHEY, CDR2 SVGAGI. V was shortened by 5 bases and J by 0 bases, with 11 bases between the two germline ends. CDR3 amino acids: CASSLTRGSNQPQHF. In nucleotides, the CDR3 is TGTGCCAGCAGTCTAACGAGGGGTAGCAATCAGCCCCAGCATTTT.

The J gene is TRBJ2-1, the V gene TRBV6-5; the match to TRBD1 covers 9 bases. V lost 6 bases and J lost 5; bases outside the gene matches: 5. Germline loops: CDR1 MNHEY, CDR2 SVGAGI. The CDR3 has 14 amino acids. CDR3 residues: CASRGQGADNEQFF. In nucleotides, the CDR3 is TGTGCCAGCAGGGGACAGGGAGCCGACAATGAGCAGTTCTTC.

The CDR3 bases are TGTGCCAGCAGCTTAGCCGTCGGGGGGCGAACTGAAGCTTTCTTT. It is translated as CASSLAVGGRTEAFF. V usage is TRBV11-2 and J usage is TRBJ1-1; the D gene is possibly TRBD1 (6 bases). The CDR3 spans 15 residues. Germline-derived CDR1 and CDR2 are SGHAT and FQNNGV. V lost 1 base and J 5 bases, leaving 14 bases between the germline ends.

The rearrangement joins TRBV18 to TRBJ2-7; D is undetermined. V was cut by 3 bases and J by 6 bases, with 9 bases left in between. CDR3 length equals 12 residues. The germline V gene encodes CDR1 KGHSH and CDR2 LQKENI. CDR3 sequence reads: CASSPVTREQYF. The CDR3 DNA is TGTGCCAGCTCACCGGTGACTCGCGAGCAGTACTTC. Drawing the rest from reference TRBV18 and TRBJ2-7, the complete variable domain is NAGVMQNPRHLVRRRGQEARLRCSPMKGHSHVYWYRQLPEEGLKFMVYLQKENIIDESGMPKERFSAEFPKEGPSILRIQQVVRGDSAAYFCASSPVTREQYFGPGTRLTVT.

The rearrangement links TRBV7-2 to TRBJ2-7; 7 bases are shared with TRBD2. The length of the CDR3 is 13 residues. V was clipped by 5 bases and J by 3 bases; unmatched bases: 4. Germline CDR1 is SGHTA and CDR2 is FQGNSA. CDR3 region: CASSTPSGYEQYF. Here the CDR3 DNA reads TGTGCCAGCAGCACGCCTAGCGGCTACGAGCAGTACTTC.

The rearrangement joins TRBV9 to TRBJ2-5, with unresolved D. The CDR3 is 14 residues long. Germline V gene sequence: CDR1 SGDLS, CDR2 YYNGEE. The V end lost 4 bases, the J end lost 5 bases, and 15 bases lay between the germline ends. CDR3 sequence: CASSPAGHPETQYF. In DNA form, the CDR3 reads TGTGCCAGCAGCCCCGCTGGGCACCCGGAGACCCAGTACTTC.